What follows is one T cell receptor (beta chain) and its context. Its antigen is unidentified. These data come from a study of cytomegalovirus exposure and HLA in healthy donors. Notes on the study in general: For most subjects, TCR beta sequences were reported to predict HLA-A and HLA-B alleles with accuracy.

There are 12 residues in the CDR3. Germline V lookup: CDR1 LNHDA, CDR2 SQIVND (reference sequence). V shed 9 bases and J shed 0 bases, with 8 bases lying between them. 13 Jbeta primers and 60 Vbeta primers were used for the PCR. Libraries were prepared by immunoSEQ multiplex PCR; TCRdb keeps only in-frame clonotypes and omits some of them. Found here are tens of thousands of clones, about four fifths of them singletons; the top ten hold about a third. This TCR derives from a man aged 50 to 60 in good health and CMV-seropositive. The chain recombines TRBV19 with TRBJ1-1; unclear D gene. Input material: PBMCs. CDR3 nucleotide sequence: TGTGCCAGCGGGGAAGTGAACACTGAAGCTTTCTTT. Translation: CASGEVNTEAFF.